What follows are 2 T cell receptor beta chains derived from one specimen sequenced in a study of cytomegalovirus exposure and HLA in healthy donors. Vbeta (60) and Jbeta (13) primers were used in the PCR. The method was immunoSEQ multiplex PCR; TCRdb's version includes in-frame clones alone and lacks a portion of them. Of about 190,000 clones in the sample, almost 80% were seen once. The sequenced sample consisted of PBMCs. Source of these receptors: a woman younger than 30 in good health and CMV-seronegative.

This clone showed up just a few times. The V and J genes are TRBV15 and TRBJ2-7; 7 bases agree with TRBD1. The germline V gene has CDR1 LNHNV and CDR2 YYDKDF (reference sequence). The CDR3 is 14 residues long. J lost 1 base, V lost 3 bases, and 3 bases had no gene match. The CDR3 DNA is TGTGCCACCAGCAGTGACAGGGTGTCCTACGAGCAGTACTTC. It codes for CATSSDRVSYEQYF.

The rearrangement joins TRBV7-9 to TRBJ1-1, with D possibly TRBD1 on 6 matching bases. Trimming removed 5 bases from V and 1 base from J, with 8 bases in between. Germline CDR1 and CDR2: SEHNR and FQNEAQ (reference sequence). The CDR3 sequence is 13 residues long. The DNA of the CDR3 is TGTGCCAGCAGCCAGACAGGGAACACTGAAGCTTTCTTT. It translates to CASSQTGNTEAFF.